The T cell receptor beta chain under discussion was sequenced for a study of shared clonotypes between healthy human individuals. Profiled with immunoSEQ multiplex PCR; TCRdb holds only in-frame clones, not every one. The data hold about 2.1 million clones, with 85% to 95% observed a single time. Positively selected for CCR7, the CD45RO-negative cells used as naive CD8 cells excluded terminally differentiated effector memory CD45RA+ cells. Between the trimmed V and J ends, which lost 7 bases and 7 bases, there was a span of 14 bases. Germline V gene lookup returns CDR1 SGHVS and CDR2 FQNEAQ. CDR3 size: 13 residues. This clone has just one count.

The chain links TRBV7-8 to TRBJ1-5; possibly TRBD1 for D (5 bases). Source material: naive CD8+ T cells from PBMCs. The clonotype was recovered from a man younger than 30 in good health. Some clones in this sample may be carry-over from other donors' samples. CDR3 loop: CASTSGFGQPQHF. In DNA form, the CDR3 reads TGTGCCAGCACTTCAGGGTTCGGACAGCCCCAGCATTTT.